Listed here are 13 T cell receptor beta chains from one sample, sequenced in a study of T-cell memory formation after mild COVID-19. Using its own MiXCR run on the 5' RACE reads, TCRdb lists one record per CDR3 protein. The sample shows almost 550,000 distinct CDR3 sequences, around 20% of them seen only once. Sequences were obtained from PBMCs or a T cell subset sorted from them (not recorded which). These receptors all come from an adult woman who had mild COVID-19 (a few samples of this study predate the infection). Cell type and time point are not known.

This chain links TRBV14 with TRBJ2-7, with D unresolved. V lost 1 base and J 8 bases, leaving 6 bases between the germline ends. Germline CDR1 and CDR2: SGHDN and FVKESK. The length of the CDR3 is 11 residues. CDR3 nucleotides: TGTGCCAGCAGCCAAGTCGCCAAGCAGTACTTC. Translating it yields CASSQVAKQYF.

V is TRBV6-6 and J is TRBJ2-1, with D possibly matching TRBD2 (5 bases). The germline CDR1 and CDR2 sequences are MNHNY and SVGAGI (reference sequence). This CDR3 comprises 11 residues. The V gene lost 8 bases and the J gene lost 10 bases, with 12 bases spanning the gap. CDR3 residues: CASSEGREQFF. The CDR3 DNA follows: TGTGCCAGCTCCGAGGGCAGGGAGCAGTTCTTC.

The V and J genes are TRBV5-1 and TRBJ2-1, with 7 bases fitting TRBD2. CDR1 SGHRS and CDR2 YFSETQ come from the germline V gene. The junction had 13 bases not matched to a gene; V was cut back by 0 bases and J by 7 bases. The CDR3 spans 17 residues. CDR3 loop: CASSLALGSGAGNEQFF. The CDR3, as DNA: TGCGCCAGCAGCTTGGCCCTGGGGAGCGGGGCAGGGAATGAGCAGTTCTTC.

The rearrangement joins TRBV5-5 to TRBJ1-2; 8 nucleotides agree with TRBD1. The CDR3 length is 14 residues. Germline loops: CDR1 SGHKS, CDR2 YYEKEE (reference sequence). Trimming removed 5 bases from V and 7 bases from J; junction bases left unmatched: 10. The chain's CDR3 is CASRPDGQGLGYTF. DNA of the CDR3: TGTGCCAGCAGGCCTGACGGACAGGGTCTTGGCTACACCTTC.

The CDR3 spells CATSDHSNQPQHF. CDR3 bases: TGTGCCACCAGTGACCATAGCAATCAGCCCCAGCATTTT. J is TRBJ1-5 and V is TRBV24-1, with no clear D. The germline CDR1 and CDR2 sequences are KGHDR and SFDVKD. CDR3 size: 13 residues. Trimming removed 4 bases at V and 0 bases at J, with 3 bases between.

This clonotype has just a few counts. The genes are TRBV27 and TRBJ1-4; the match to TRBD1 covers 8 bases. The trim removed 8 bases at V and 6 bases at J, leaving 14 bases unmatched. Germline lookup yields CDR1 MNHEY and CDR2 SMNVEV (reference sequence). The CDR3 consists of 16 residues. CDR3 in DNA: TGTGCCAGCGGCGACAGGGGATCGCCCTTTTATGAAAAACTGTTTTTT. Its protein is CASGDRGSPFYEKLFF. Full variable domain (outside the CDR3, taken from reference TRBV27 and TRBJ1-4): EAQVTQNPRYLITVTGKKLTVTCSQNMNHEYMSWYRQDPGLGLRQIYYSMNVEVTDKGDVPEGYKVSRKEKRNFPLILESPSPNQTSLYFCASGDRGSPFYEKLFFGSGTQLSVL.

The chain combines TRBV27 with TRBJ2-7, with 8 bases matching TRBD1. The CDR3 totals 14 residues. Per the germline V gene, CDR1 is MNHEY and CDR2 is SMNVEV (reference sequence). Trimming took 4 bases from V and 6 from J; bases not matched to a gene: 8. CDR3 protein: CASSSWDRPVEQYF. The CDR3 DNA reads as TGTGCCAGCAGTTCGTGGGACAGGCCCGTCGAGCAGTACTTC.

This chain joins TRBV27 and TRBJ2-3; D is unresolved. Trimming shortened V by 0 bases and J by 4 bases, and 17 bases separated the two germline ends. The germline V gene encodes CDR1 MNHEY and CDR2 SMNVEV (reference sequence). The CDR3 spans 17 residues. CDR3 protein: CASSLSPPGSNADTQYF. The CDR3 nucleotides read TGTGCCAGCAGTTTATCTCCCCCCGGCTCCAATGCAGATACGCAGTATTTT.

CDR3 region: CAWVTSGVFTGELFF. The CDR3 DNA is TGTGCCTGGGTGACTAGCGGGGTCTTCACCGGGGAGCTGTTTTTT. This chain links TRBV30 with TRBJ2-2; TRBD2 matches 11 bases. CDR3 length: 15 amino acids. Germline CDR1 reads GTSNPN; CDR2 reads SVGIG (reference sequence). V was clipped by 5 bases and J by 4 bases; unmatched bases: 6. The full variable domain, its missing parts supplied by reference TRBV30 and TRBJ2-2, is SQTIHQWPATLVQPVGSPLSLECTVEGTSNPNLYWYRQAAGRGLQLLFYSVGIGQISSEVPQNLSASRPQDRQFILSSKKLLLSDSGFYLCAWVTSGVFTGELFFGEGSRLTVL.

The chain carries TRBV27 and TRBJ1-5; D may be TRBD1 (6 bases). The CDR3 contains 14 residues. Germline lookup yields CDR1 MNHEY and CDR2 SMNVEV (reference sequence). The V end was cut by 5 bases, the J end by 7 bases, with 15 bases between. The CDR3 spells CASSLTQGWQPQHF. CDR3 DNA: TGTGCCAGCAGTCTAACACAGGGTTGGCAGCCCCAGCATTTT.

The J gene is TRBJ2-2, the V gene TRBV7-9, with a possible D match to TRBD1 (5 bases). Germline values: CDR1 SEHNR, CDR2 FQNEAQ (reference sequence). The CDR3 spans 15 residues. Trimming removed 4 bases from V and 3 bases from J, with 12 bases in between. CDR3 DNA: TGTGCCAGCAGCTCCCGACAGACCTACACCGGGGAGCTGTTTTTT. Amino acid sequence: CASSSRQTYTGELFF.

The chain recombines TRBV12-3 or TRBV12-4 with TRBJ2-7; possible D gene TRBD1, 6 bases. V shed 5 bases and J shed 7 bases, with 12 bases lying between them. CDR3 size: 12 residues. DNA for the CDR3: TGTGCCAGCAGTATACAGGGTTGGGAGCAGTACTTC. Encoded protein: CASSIQGWEQYF.

This chain links TRBV29-1 with TRBJ1-2; 9 bases map to TRBD1. This CDR3 contains 15 residues. Germline trimming cut 1 base from V and 2 bases from J; bases unmatched to any gene: 5. CDR1 is SQVTM and CDR2 is ANQGSEA in the germline V gene. As DNA, the CDR3 is TGCAGCGTTGAAGCCTTAACAGGGGGCAACTATGGCTACACCTTC. Protein product: CSVEALTGGNYGYTF.